This TCR beta chain is drawn from a study of CD8 T cells in ankylosing spondylitis. Many counts were recorded for this clonotype. TCRdb called the 5' RACE reads again in MiXCR, with one record for every CDR3 protein. The data show about 240,000 distinct CDR3 sequences, roughly 8.2% seen once. This CDR3 is built from 15 residues. CDR1 and CDR2 from the germline V gene are SQVTM and ANQGSEA. The V gene end was trimmed by 6 bases and the J gene end by 2 bases; junction bases not matched to a gene: 7. This rearrangement joins TRBV29-1 to TRBJ2-3; 11 bases align to TRBD2. Sequenced input: blood, either unsorted or a sorted T cell fraction (not recorded which). The sequence was obtained from a female donor with ankylosing spondylitis or in good health (not recorded which). The CDR3 region has the DNA TGCAGCGTCGACGGGACTAGCGGATACACAGATACGCAGTATTTT. Translated, it gives CSVDGTSGYTDTQYF.